Listed below are T cell receptor beta chains from one sample, sequenced in a study of cytomegalovirus exposure and HLA in healthy donors. Profiled with immunoSEQ multiplex PCR; TCRdb holds only in-frame clones, not every one. The data contain under 200,000 clones, approximately 80% of them singletons. Sequences were obtained from PBMCs. The receptor source for this set is a male donor in good health and CMV-seropositive. Both conserved end residues are part of each CDR3. D genes are given only for firm matches. Clone size, where shown, is once, few, many, or a class for clones that have expanded.

len: 13; abundance: NA; d_gene: TRBD2; j_gene: TRBJ2-3; v_gene: TRBV5-1; CDR3nt: TGCGCCAGCGGACTAGCGGGAGTGGATACGCAGTATTTT; CDR3aa: CASGLAGVDTQYF
len: 13; abundance: NA; d_gene: TRBD1; j_gene: TRBJ1-4; v_gene: TRBV29-1; CDR3nt: TGCAGCGTCCCCGGGACAGGGGCTGAAAAACTGTTTTTT; CDR3aa: CSVPGTGAEKLFF
len: 12; abundance: NA; d_gene: NA; j_gene: TRBJ1-1; v_gene: TRBV11-3; CDR3nt: TGTGCCAGCAGCCCGGACACATCTGAAGCTTTCTTT; CDR3aa: CASSPDTSEAFF
len: 14; abundance: NA; d_gene: TRBD1; j_gene: TRBJ1-2; v_gene: TRBV28; CDR3nt: TGTGCCAGCAGTTTCGAGGGGGCTCGGTATGGCTACACCTTC; CDR3aa: CASSFEGARYGYTF
len: 13; abundance: NA; d_gene: TRBD2; j_gene: TRBJ2-5; v_gene: TRBV7-3; CDR3nt: TGTGCCAGCAGCCCCGGGGGGGCGGAGACCCAGTACTTC; CDR3aa: CASSPGGAETQYF
len: 13; abundance: NA; d_gene: NA; j_gene: TRBJ2-5; v_gene: TRBV11-3; CDR3nt: TGTGCCAGCAGCTTGCGGAGCGGGGAGACCCAGTACTTC; CDR3aa: CASSLRSGETQYF
len: 14; abundance: NA; d_gene: NA; j_gene: TRBJ1-2; v_gene: TRBV5-1; CDR3nt: TGCGCCAGCAGCTTGGCCGACAGTCTCTATGGCTACACCTTC; CDR3aa: CASSLADSLYGYTF
len: 14; abundance: NA; d_gene: NA; j_gene: TRBJ1-2; v_gene: TRBV19; CDR3nt: TGTGCCAGTAGTATAAGTCCGGGAATCTATGGCTACACCTTC; CDR3aa: CASSISPGIYGYTF
len: 14; abundance: NA; d_gene: NA; j_gene: TRBJ2-5; v_gene: TRBV27; CDR3nt: TGTGCCAGCAGTTTGGGGCCGGACGGCGAGACCCAGTACTTC; CDR3aa: CASSLGPDGETQYF
len: 13; abundance: NA; d_gene: NA; j_gene: TRBJ1-4; v_gene: TRBV5-6; CDR3nt: TGTGCCAGCAGTCTGGAGGGGAATGAAAAACTGTTTTTT; CDR3aa: CASSLEGNEKLFF
len: 13; abundance: once; d_gene: NA; j_gene: TRBJ1-5; v_gene: TRBV27; CDR3nt: TGTGCCAGCAGTTTATCCGGAGGACAGCCCCAGCATTTT; CDR3aa: CASSLSGGQPQHF
len: 15; abundance: few; d_gene: NA; j_gene: TRBJ2-1; v_gene: TRBV9; CDR3nt: TGTGCCAGCAGCGTCGGTAGCAACCTCTTCAATGAGCAGTTCTTC; CDR3aa: CASSVGSNLFNEQFF
len: 15; abundance: NA; d_gene: NA; j_gene: TRBJ2-1; v_gene: TRBV6-4; CDR3nt: TGTGCCAGCAGTGGGCATATTGTCACCCTCATTGAGCAGTTCTTC; CDR3aa: CASSGHIVTLIEQFF
len: 13; abundance: NA; d_gene: NA; j_gene: TRBJ1-2; v_gene: TRBV6-5; CDR3nt: TGTGCCAGCAGCCCTACTGACAGCTATGGCTACACCTTC; CDR3aa: CASSPTDSYGYTF
len: 15; abundance: NA; d_gene: NA; j_gene: TRBJ2-5; v_gene: TRBV9; CDR3nt: TGTGCCAGCAGCGTAGCTGCCGCGGGGTTGGGGACCCAGTACTTC; CDR3aa: CASSVAAAGLGTQYF
len: 18; abundance: NA; d_gene: TRBD2; j_gene: TRBJ2-2; v_gene: TRBV27; CDR3nt: TGTGCCAGCAGTCCTCGACTAGCGGGAGGGCTAAACACCGGGGAGCTGTTTTTT; CDR3aa: CASSPRLAGGLNTGELFF
len: 14; abundance: NA; d_gene: TRBD1; j_gene: TRBJ2-1; v_gene: TRBV28; CDR3nt: TGTGCCAGCAGTTCCCAGGGGGCAGGGGATGAGCAGTTCTTC; CDR3aa: CASSSQGAGDEQFF
len: 17; abundance: few; d_gene: TRBD2; j_gene: TRBJ2-1; v_gene: TRBV7-9; CDR3nt: TGTGCCAGCACCGCTCATTCCGGGACTAGCGGGAAGAATGAGCAGTTCTTC; CDR3aa: CASTAHSGTSGKNEQFF
len: 16; abundance: NA; d_gene: NA; j_gene: TRBJ2-3; v_gene: TRBV7-2; CDR3nt: TGTGCCAGCAGCTCTCCGGGTCCCGGAGGGGCAGATACGCAGTATTTT; CDR3aa: CASSSPGPGGADTQYF
len: 13; abundance: few; d_gene: NA; j_gene: TRBJ1-2; v_gene: TRBV15; CDR3nt: TGTGCCACCAGCAGAGATGGGGGGTATGGCTACACCTTC; CDR3aa: CATSRDGGYGYTF
len: 12; abundance: NA; d_gene: NA; j_gene: TRBJ1-4; v_gene: TRBV25-1; CDR3nt: TGTGCCAGCAGTGAATCGAATGAAAAACTGTTTTTT; CDR3aa: CASSESNEKLFF
len: 14; abundance: NA; d_gene: TRBD1; j_gene: TRBJ2-7; v_gene: TRBV29-1; CDR3nt: TGCAGCGCCACCGCCACGGACAGGGGATACGAGCAGTACTTC; CDR3aa: CSATATDRGYEQYF
len: 14; abundance: few; d_gene: NA; j_gene: TRBJ1-4; v_gene: TRBV7-9; CDR3nt: TGTGCCAGCAGCTCGGACAGAACCCGGGAAAAACTGTTTTTT; CDR3aa: CASSSDRTREKLFF
len: 15; abundance: NA; d_gene: TRBD1; j_gene: TRBJ2-7; v_gene: TRBV4-2; CDR3nt: TGTGCCAGCAGCCAAGAAAACAGGGGGTTCCACGAGCAGTACTTC; CDR3aa: CASSQENRGFHEQYF
len: 15; abundance: NA; d_gene: NA; j_gene: TRBJ1-2; v_gene: TRBV27; CDR3nt: TGTGCCAGCAGCTTACAGGGTGTTGTCGACTATGGCTACACCTTC; CDR3aa: CASSLQGVVDYGYTF
len: 16; abundance: NA; d_gene: TRBD1; j_gene: TRBJ1-6; v_gene: TRBV9; CDR3nt: TGTGCCAGCAGCATAAAGACAGGGATTGAAAATTCACCCCTCCACTTT; CDR3aa: CASSIKTGIENSPLHF
len: 14; abundance: NA; d_gene: TRBD1; j_gene: TRBJ2-5; v_gene: TRBV19; CDR3nt: TGTGCCAGTAGTAACAGACAGGGGTCAGAGACCCAGTACTTC; CDR3aa: CASSNRQGSETQYF
len: 15; abundance: few; d_gene: NA; j_gene: TRBJ2-5; v_gene: TRBV5-8; CDR3nt: TGTGCCAGCAGCCCCTTAGAAGGAGACAGAGAGACCCAGTACTTC; CDR3aa: CASSPLEGDRETQYF
len: 16; abundance: NA; d_gene: TRBD2; j_gene: TRBJ2-1; v_gene: TRBV14; CDR3nt: TGTGCCAGCAGCCAAGATAAAGCGGGAGGGCATATTGAGCAGTTCTTC; CDR3aa: CASSQDKAGGHIEQFF
len: 15; abundance: NA; d_gene: TRBD2; j_gene: TRBJ2-1; v_gene: TRBV28; CDR3nt: TGTGCCAGCAGTTTGGGCTCTAGCGGGAGGACCGAGCAGTTCTTC; CDR3aa: CASSLGSSGRTEQFF
len: 15; abundance: NA; d_gene: TRBD1; j_gene: TRBJ2-5; v_gene: TRBV7-9; CDR3nt: TGTTCCAGCACCCCGGTGGGGACAGAAAAAGAGACCCAGTACTTC; CDR3aa: CSSTPVGTEKETQYF
len: 18; abundance: NA; d_gene: TRBD1; j_gene: TRBJ2-6; v_gene: TRBV5-1; CDR3nt: TGCGCCAGCAGCTCCGGGACAGGGATCCTCTCTGGGGCCAACGTCCTGACTTTC; CDR3aa: CASSSGTGILSGANVLTF
len: 16; abundance: NA; d_gene: NA; j_gene: TRBJ1-2; v_gene: TRBV7-2; CDR3nt: TGTGCCAGCAGCTTAGCGGCGGCAGCATCCTTCTATGGCTACACCTTC; CDR3aa: CASSLAAAASFYGYTF
len: 13; abundance: NA; d_gene: NA; j_gene: TRBJ1-5; v_gene: TRBV19; CDR3nt: TGTGCCAGTAGTATGGACTGGGCCCAGCCCCAGCATTTT; CDR3aa: CASSMDWAQPQHF
len: 12; abundance: NA; d_gene: TRBD2; j_gene: TRBJ2-1; v_gene: TRBV19; CDR3nt: TGTGCCAGTAGCCAAACTAGCGGACAGAAGTTCTTC; CDR3aa: CASSQTSGQKFF
len: 15; abundance: few; d_gene: NA; j_gene: TRBJ1-5; v_gene: TRBV27; CDR3nt: TGTGCCAGCAGTCCAGGGCATGCGAGCAATCAGCCCCAGCATTTT; CDR3aa: CASSPGHASNQPQHF
len: 15; abundance: NA; d_gene: TRBD2; j_gene: TRBJ2-7; v_gene: TRBV28; CDR3nt: TGTGCCAGCAGTTTACGGACTAGCGGTACCTACGAGCAGTACTTC; CDR3aa: CASSLRTSGTYEQYF
len: 15; abundance: NA; d_gene: TRBD2; j_gene: TRBJ2-7; v_gene: TRBV4-3; CDR3nt: TGCGCCAGCAGCCAGGTCCTTAGCGGGAGCTACGAGCAGTACTTC; CDR3aa: CASSQVLSGSYEQYF
len: 12; abundance: once; d_gene: TRBD1; j_gene: TRBJ1-6; v_gene: TRBV7-2; CDR3nt: TGTGCCATCCGGGACAGAAATTCACCCCTCCACTTT; CDR3aa: CAIRDRNSPLHF
len: 15; abundance: NA; d_gene: TRBD2; j_gene: TRBJ2-1; v_gene: TRBV6-1; CDR3nt: TGTGCCAGCAGCCTACTAGCGGGACCCCACAATGAGCAGTTCTTC; CDR3aa: CASSLLAGPHNEQFF
len: 18; abundance: NA; d_gene: TRBD1; j_gene: TRBJ1-2; v_gene: TRBV7-9; CDR3nt: TGTGCCAGCAGCTTAAGTCCCACCGGGACAGGGAGGATCAATGGCTACACCTTC; CDR3aa: CASSLSPTGTGRINGYTF
len: 17; abundance: NA; d_gene: NA; j_gene: TRBJ2-3; v_gene: TRBV7-2; CDR3nt: TGTGCCAGCAGCTCAGCGTCCGGGACTTCGCACAGGGATACGCAGTATTTT; CDR3aa: CASSSASGTSHRDTQYF
len: 15; abundance: NA; d_gene: TRBD1; j_gene: TRBJ1-4; v_gene: TRBV11-2; CDR3nt: TGTGCCAGCAGCTTTCTACAGGGGGGGAATGAAAAACTGTTTTTT; CDR3aa: CASSFLQGGNEKLFF
len: 15; abundance: few; d_gene: NA; j_gene: TRBJ2-5; v_gene: TRBV15; CDR3nt: TGTGCCACCAGCAGGGGGAGACGGGGAGAAGAGACCCAGTACTTC; CDR3aa: CATSRGRRGEETQYF
len: 14; abundance: NA; d_gene: NA; j_gene: TRBJ2-1; v_gene: TRBV4-3; CDR3nt: TGCGCCAGCAGCCGTCCCGGGACTCACAATGAGCAGTTCTTC; CDR3aa: CASSRPGTHNEQFF
len: 16; abundance: NA; d_gene: NA; j_gene: TRBJ2-7; v_gene: TRBV5-6; CDR3nt: TGTGCCAGCAGCTTGGAGCTGGCTAGTTTCTCCTACGAGCAGTACTTC; CDR3aa: CASSLELASFSYEQYF
len: 15; abundance: NA; d_gene: TRBD2; j_gene: TRBJ2-3; v_gene: TRBV29-1; CDR3nt: TGCAGCGTCGAAGCGGGAGGACGACGCACAGATACGCAGTATTTT; CDR3aa: CSVEAGGRRTDTQYF
len: 12; abundance: NA; d_gene: NA; j_gene: TRBJ2-4; v_gene: TRBV7-2; CDR3nt: TGTGCCAGCAGCTTGACGGGGGAGGGGACACACTTC; CDR3aa: CASSLTGEGTHF
len: 15; abundance: NA; d_gene: TRBD1; j_gene: TRBJ1-4; v_gene: TRBV5-4; CDR3nt: TGTGCCAGCAGCTTGGGAGGGACAGGTTCGGAAAAACTGTTTTTT; CDR3aa: CASSLGGTGSEKLFF
len: 14; abundance: NA; d_gene: NA; j_gene: TRBJ1-2; v_gene: TRBV7-9; CDR3nt: TGTGCCAGCAGCTTATTCGAGCGTGGGTCGGGCTACACCTTC; CDR3aa: CASSLFERGSGYTF
len: 14; abundance: NA; d_gene: NA; j_gene: TRBJ2-5; v_gene: TRBV5-8; CDR3nt: TGTGCCAGCAGCTTGGGGGCACGTGGAGAGACCCAGTACTTC; CDR3aa: CASSLGARGETQYF
len: 15; abundance: NA; d_gene: TRBD2; j_gene: TRBJ2-7; v_gene: TRBV7-2; CDR3nt: TGTGCCAGCAGCTTAGGGCTAGCGGTCACCTACGAGCAGTACTTC; CDR3aa: CASSLGLAVTYEQYF
len: 13; abundance: NA; d_gene: TRBD1; j_gene: TRBJ2-7; v_gene: TRBV19; CDR3nt: TGTGCCAGTAGGGGACAGGGCTCCTACGAGCAGTACTTC; CDR3aa: CASRGQGSYEQYF
len: 16; abundance: NA; d_gene: NA; j_gene: TRBJ2-5; v_gene: TRBV9; CDR3nt: TGTGCCAGCAGCGTAGCTTGGGCAGGGCCCCAAGAGACCCAGTACTTC; CDR3aa: CASSVAWAGPQETQYF
len: 13; abundance: NA; d_gene: TRBD1; j_gene: TRBJ1-5; v_gene: TRBV28; CDR3nt: TGTGCCAGCAGGGAGCCAGGGGGCCAGCCCCAGCATTTT; CDR3aa: CASREPGGQPQHF
len: 15; abundance: NA; d_gene: TRBD2; j_gene: TRBJ2-7; v_gene: TRBV9; CDR3nt: TGTGCCAGCAGCGTAGGACTAGCGGGGGAGGACGAGCAGTACTTC; CDR3aa: CASSVGLAGEDEQYF
len: 12; abundance: NA; d_gene: TRBD2; j_gene: TRBJ2-7; v_gene: TRBV7-8; CDR3nt: TGTGCCAGCATGGGGACTAGCGGGAATGGATACTTC; CDR3aa: CASMGTSGNGYF
len: 13; abundance: NA; d_gene: NA; j_gene: TRBJ2-7; v_gene: TRBV9; CDR3nt: TGTGCCAGCAGCGGGACACCTACCTACGAGCAGTACTTC; CDR3aa: CASSGTPTYEQYF
len: 11; abundance: NA; d_gene: NA; j_gene: TRBJ2-7; v_gene: TRBV7-9; CDR3nt: TGTGCCAGCAGCCCCGCCTACGAGCAGTACTTC; CDR3aa: CASSPAYEQYF